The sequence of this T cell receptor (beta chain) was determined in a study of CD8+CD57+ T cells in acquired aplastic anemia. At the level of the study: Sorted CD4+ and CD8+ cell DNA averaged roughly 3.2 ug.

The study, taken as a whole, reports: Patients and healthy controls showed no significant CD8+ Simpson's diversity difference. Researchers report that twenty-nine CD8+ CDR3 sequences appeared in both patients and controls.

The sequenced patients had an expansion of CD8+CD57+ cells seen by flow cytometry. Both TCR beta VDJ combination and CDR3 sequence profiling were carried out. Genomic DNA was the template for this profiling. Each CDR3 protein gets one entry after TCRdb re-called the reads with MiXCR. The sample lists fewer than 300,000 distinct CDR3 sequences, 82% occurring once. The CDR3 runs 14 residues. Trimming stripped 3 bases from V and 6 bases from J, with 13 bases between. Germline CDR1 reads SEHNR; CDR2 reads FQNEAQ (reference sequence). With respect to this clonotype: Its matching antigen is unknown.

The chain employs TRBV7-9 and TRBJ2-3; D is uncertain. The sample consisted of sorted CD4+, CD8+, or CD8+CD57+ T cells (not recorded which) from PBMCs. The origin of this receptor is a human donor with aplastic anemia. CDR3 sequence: CASSLAEDRDTQYF. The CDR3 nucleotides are TGTGCCAGCAGCTTGGCGGAAGATCGCGATACGCAGTATTTT.